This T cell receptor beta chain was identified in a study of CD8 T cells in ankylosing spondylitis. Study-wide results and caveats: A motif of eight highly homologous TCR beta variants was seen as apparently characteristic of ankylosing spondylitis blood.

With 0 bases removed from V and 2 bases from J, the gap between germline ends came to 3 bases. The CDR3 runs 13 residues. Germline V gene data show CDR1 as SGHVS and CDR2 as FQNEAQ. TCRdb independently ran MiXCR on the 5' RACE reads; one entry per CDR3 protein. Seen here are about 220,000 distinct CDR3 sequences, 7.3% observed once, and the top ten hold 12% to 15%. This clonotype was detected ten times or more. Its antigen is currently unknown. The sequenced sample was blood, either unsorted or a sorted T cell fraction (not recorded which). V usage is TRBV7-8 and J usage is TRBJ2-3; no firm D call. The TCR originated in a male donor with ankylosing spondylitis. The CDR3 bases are TGTGCCAGCAGCTTAGCCTTCACAGATACGCAGTATTTT. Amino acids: CASSLAFTDTQYF.